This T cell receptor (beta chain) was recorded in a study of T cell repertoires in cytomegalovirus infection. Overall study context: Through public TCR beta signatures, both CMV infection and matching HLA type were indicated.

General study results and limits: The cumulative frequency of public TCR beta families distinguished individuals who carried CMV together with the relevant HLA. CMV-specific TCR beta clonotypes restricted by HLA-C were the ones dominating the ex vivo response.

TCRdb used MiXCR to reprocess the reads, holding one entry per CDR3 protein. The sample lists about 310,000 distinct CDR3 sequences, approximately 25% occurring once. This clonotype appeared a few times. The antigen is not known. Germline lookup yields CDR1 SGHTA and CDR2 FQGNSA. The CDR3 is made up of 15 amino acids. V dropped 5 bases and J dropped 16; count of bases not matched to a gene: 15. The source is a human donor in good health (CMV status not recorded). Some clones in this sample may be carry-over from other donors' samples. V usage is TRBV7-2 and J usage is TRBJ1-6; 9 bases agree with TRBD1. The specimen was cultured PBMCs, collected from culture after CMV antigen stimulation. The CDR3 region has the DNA TGTGCCAGCAGCCCCCCGGACGGGACAGGGCCCTCACTCCACTTT. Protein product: CASSPPDGTGPSLHF.